This is a list of T cell receptor beta chains from one sample in a study of cytomegalovirus exposure and HLA in healthy donors. Clones were sequenced by immunoSEQ multiplex PCR, and TCRdb holds only the in-frame ones, with some missing. Of 150,000 or so clones listed, 60% to 80% are singletons. The source material was PBMCs. The origin of the receptors is a man aged 18 to 29 in good health and CMV-seropositive. CDR3s include the opening cysteine and the closing phenylalanine or tryptophan. Each record gives: V gene, clone size, D gene, J gene, CDR3 DNA, CDR3 protein. The D gene is left open where the match is weak. Size is omitted from some rows. Given values are once, few, many or a class for expanded clones.

>TRBV4-1|NA|NA|TRBJ2-1
TGCGCCAGCAGCCAAATTAATCTCATGGCCAGGGACAATGAGCAGTTCTTC
CASSQINLMARDNEQFF
>TRBV5-5|few|NA|TRBJ1-1
TGTGCCAGCAGCTTGGTGACAGGGAACACTGAAGCTTTCTTT
CASSLVTGNTEAFF
>TRBV5-5|NA|TRBD2|TRBJ2-5
TGTGCCAGCAGCTTGTGGGGAGGGACCCAAGAGACCCAGTACTTC
CASSLWGGTQETQYF
>TRBV4-2|NA|NA|TRBJ2-2
TGTGCCAGCCGGTGGGCAGAGAACACCGGGGAGCTGTTTTTT
CASRWAENTGELFF
>TRBV6-1|NA|NA|TRBJ1-4
TGTGCCAGTCAACCCGGCCCAACGCCGGGTGAAAAACTGTTTTTT
CASQPGPTPGEKLFF
>TRBV29-1|NA|TRBD2|TRBJ2-3
TGCAGCGGAGGACTAGCGGGGTTAAGCACAGATACGCAGTATTTT
CSGGLAGLSTDTQYF
>TRBV4-1|NA|NA|TRBJ2-5
TGCGCCAGCAGCCAAGCAGACATCAGACAAGAGACCCAGTACTTC
CASSQADIRQETQYF
>TRBV27|NA|TRBD1|TRBJ1-1
TGTGCCAGTATAGGGACAGGAAGAGATGTAGCTTTCTTT
CASIGTGRDVAFF
>TRBV28|once|NA|TRBJ1-5
TGTGCCACCGGTACAGGATCGATCGGCAATCAGCCCCAGCATTTT
CATGTGSIGNQPQHF
>TRBV28|few|TRBD1|TRBJ1-1
TGTGCCAGCAGTTCCCAGGGGGCTGCGAACACTGAAGCTTTCTTT
CASSSQGAANTEAFF
>TRBV29-1|NA|NA|TRBJ2-2
TGCAGCGTTGAATTGCGGGCGAACACCGGGGAGCTGTTTTTT
CSVELRANTGELFF
>TRBV9|once|NA|TRBJ2-1
TGTGCCAGCAGCGAGACTCTAGGGGACTTCGGCGATGAGCAGTTCTTC
CASSETLGDFGDEQFF
>TRBV5-4|once|NA|TRBJ1-1
TGTGCCAGCTACGACAGCAAGGTACCTCTGAACACTGAAGCTTTCTTT
CASYDSKVPLNTEAFF
>TRBV6-1|NA|NA|TRBJ2-3
TGTGCCAGCAGTGAGACCGAGAATGTGGGAGGAGATACGCAGTATTTT
CASSETENVGGDTQYF
>TRBV4-2|few|TRBD2|TRBJ2-3
TGTGCCAGCAGCCAAGATTCTAGCGGGAGGGCCGAACGGGATACGCAGTATTTT
CASSQDSSGRAERDTQYF
>TRBV11-3|NA|NA|TRBJ1-4
TGTGCCAGCAGCCCTGAGAGGGATGAAAAACTGTTTTTT
CASSPERDEKLFF
>TRBV28|NA|TRBD2|TRBJ2-5
TGTGCCAGCAGTTTACAGCGGGGAGAGACCCAGTACTTC
CASSLQRGETQYF
>TRBV19|once|TRBD2|TRBJ2-3
TGTGCCAGTACCATGGGGACTAGCGGGAGCACAGATACGCAGTATTTT
CASTMGTSGSTDTQYF
>TRBV25-1|NA|NA|TRBJ2-3
TGTGCCAGCAGTGAAGCGGGACCTGAAATGGATACGCAGTATTTT
CASSEAGPEMDTQYF
>TRBV11-3|once|NA|TRBJ1-1
TGTGCCAGCAGCGAGTCAGGGGCTCACCCTGAAGCTTTCTTT
CASSESGAHPEAFF
>TRBV11-1|few|TRBD2|TRBJ2-3
TGTGCCAGCAGCTTAGGGCTAGCGGGAGGCACAGATACGCAGTATTTT
CASSLGLAGGTDTQYF
>TRBV19|once|NA|TRBJ2-2
TGTGCCAGTAGTATAAGGACGGGAGACACCGGGGAGCTGTTTTTT
CASSIRTGDTGELFF
>TRBV6-1|NA|NA|TRBJ1-1
TGTGCCACCAGGGAGGCTTTCTTT
CATREAFF
>TRBV4-1|NA|TRBD2|TRBJ2-2
TGCGCCAGCAGCCAAGATCGTGGGAGCGGGAGTCCCGGGGAGCTGTTTTTT
CASSQDRGSGSPGELFF
>TRBV6-4|NA|TRBD1|TRBJ1-5
TGTGCCAGCAGCGCCGACAGGGTCAATCAGCCCCAGCATTTT
CASSADRVNQPQHF
>TRBV7-8|NA|NA|TRBJ1-2
TGTGCCAGCAGCAAACAGGGTACCCTTGGCTACACCTTC
CASSKQGTLGYTF
>TRBV28|NA|NA|TRBJ1-1
TGTGCCAGCAGTATTTATTCCCCCACTCTCGCTGAAGCTTTCTTT
CASSIYSPTLAEAFF
>TRBV27|NA|TRBD2|TRBJ2-2
TGTGCCAGCAGTTCACTAGCGGGAGGCCCAAACACCGGGGAGCTGTTTTTT
CASSSLAGGPNTGELFF
>TRBV29-1|NA|NA|TRBJ1-1
TGCAGCGTTGTCGGGGTCTCGAACACTGAAGCTTTCTTT
CSVVGVSNTEAFF
>TRBV7-3|NA|TRBD1|TRBJ2-5
TGTGCCAGCAGCTTAGGGGTGAAGGACAGGTCCAGGGGGGAGACCCAGTACTTC
CASSLGVKDRSRGETQYF
>TRBV10-3|NA|NA|TRBJ2-2
TGTGCCATCAGTGATTCCGGAGCCGGGGAGCTGTTTTTT
CAISDSGAGELFF
>TRBV7-8|NA|TRBD1|TRBJ1-2
TGTGCCAGCAGCCCAGGGACAGATCCCTCCTATGGCTACACCTTC
CASSPGTDPSYGYTF
>TRBV28|NA|NA|TRBJ1-4
TGTGCCAGCAGTCTCAGGGGTAGTGAAAAACTGTTTTTT
CASSLRGSEKLFF
>TRBV2|few|NA|TRBJ2-5
TGTGCCAGCTCCGAAAGGGGGACCCAGGGGGAGACCCAGTACTTC
CASSERGTQGETQYF
>TRBV7-8|few|NA|TRBJ1-1
TGTGCCAGCAGCTTATCGAGTAGAGCCCGGAACACTGAAGCTTTCTTT
CASSLSSRARNTEAFF
>TRBV6-6|NA|TRBD1|TRBJ1-2
TGTGCCAGCAGGGATCCTGACAGGGGGCATGGCTACACCTTC
CASRDPDRGHGYTF
>TRBV6-5|NA|NA|TRBJ1-5
TGTGCCAGCAGCTTACTAACGTCTACTCAGCCCCAGCATTTT
CASSLLTSTQPQHF
>TRBV7-2|NA|TRBD1|TRBJ1-1
TGTGCCAGCAGCTTAGAGCTCAGGGGGCGCGGGGAAGCTTTCTTT
CASSLELRGRGEAFF
>TRBV6-6|NA|NA|TRBJ2-1
TGTGCCAGCAGTTACACTCCTAGCGCCAACAATGAGCAGTTCTTC
CASSYTPSANNEQFF
>TRBV5-1|NA|NA|TRBJ1-1
TGCGCCAGCAGCTTGGACCGGGGGACGGATGAAGGGAACACTGAAGCTTTCTTT
CASSLDRGTDEGNTEAFF
>TRBV25-1|NA|NA|TRBJ1-4
TGTGCCAGCAGTGCCACAGGTACAACTAATGAAAAACTGTTTTTT
CASSATGTTNEKLFF
>TRBV28|NA|NA|TRBJ1-3
TGTGCCAGCAGTTTATACGGGATGAGCTCTGGAAACACCATATATTTT
CASSLYGMSSGNTIYF
>TRBV2|NA|NA|TRBJ1-1
TGTGCCAGCAGTGTACATACAGGGCCCAACACTGAAGCTTTCTTT
CASSVHTGPNTEAFF
>TRBV9|NA|TRBD1|TRBJ1-5
TGTGCCAGCAGCGTAGAAGGGCAGGGGGTCCAGCCCCAGCATTTT
CASSVEGQGVQPQHF
>TRBV27|NA|NA|TRBJ2-2
TGTGCCAGCAGTTTCTATGACCCCACGGGCACCGGGGAGCTGTTTTTT
CASSFYDPTGTGELFF
>TRBV9|few|NA|TRBJ1-4
TGTGCCAGCAGCCCTGCCCAGGGCTTTAATGAAAAACTGTTTTTT
CASSPAQGFNEKLFF
>TRBV5-1|NA|NA|TRBJ1-1
TGCGCCAGCAGCTTCGGCGGGCCTGAAGCTTTCTTT
CASSFGGPEAFF
>TRBV7-3|NA|TRBD2|TRBJ2-2
TGTGCCAGCAGCCCTACCCGTGAGACTAGCGGGGGGCGCCTTGCGGCCGGGGAGCTGTTTTTT
CASSPTRETSGGRLAAGELFF
>TRBV19|few|NA|TRBJ1-2
TGTGCCAGTAGGACGAAGAAGGGAGGGGGATCTAACTATGGCTACACCTTC
CASRTKKGGGSNYGYTF
>TRBV2|NA|NA|TRBJ2-2
TGTGCCAGCAGCCCTACTAGGGCCCCCGGGGAGCTGTTTTTT
CASSPTRAPGELFF
>TRBV11-3|NA|TRBD1|TRBJ1-1
TGTGCCAGCAGCCCTAGGACAGGGAACACTGAAGCTTTCTTT
CASSPRTGNTEAFF
>TRBV7-9|few|NA|TRBJ1-2
TGTGCCAGCAGCTTAGCGAGCCTCGGGTCGAGGGGCTACACCTTC
CASSLASLGSRGYTF
>TRBV19|NA|TRBD1|TRBJ1-2
TGTGCCAGTAGGCGGACAGGGGAATCTAACTATGGCTACACCTTC
CASRRTGESNYGYTF
>TRBV29-1|NA|TRBD2|TRBJ2-1
TGCAGCGCGGGGGGGACTCCCGGAGGGAACTACAATGAGCAGTTCTTC
CSAGGTPGGNYNEQFF
>TRBV4-2|NA|NA|TRBJ2-3
TGTGCCAGCAGCCAAGATGCTAGCGAATACACAGATACGCAGTATTTT
CASSQDASEYTDTQYF
>TRBV15|few|NA|TRBJ1-2
TGTGCCACCAGCAGTTCCGGGACATCTAACTATGGCTACACCTTC
CATSSSGTSNYGYTF
>TRBV29-1|NA|TRBD2|TRBJ2-1
TGCAGCGTCGCGACTAGCGGGGCCGAGGGTGAGCAGTTCTTC
CSVATSGAEGEQFF
>TRBV4-1|NA|NA|TRBJ1-1
TGCGCCAGCAGCTTATCGCCCCCAGGGGTCTGGAACACTGAAGCTTTCTTT
CASSLSPPGVWNTEAFF
>TRBV5-1|NA|TRBD1|TRBJ1-2
TGCGCCAGCAGAACAGGGGGATATGGCTACACCTTC
CASRTGGYGYTF
>TRBV5-6|NA|NA|TRBJ1-1
TGTGCCAGCAGCTTGGCCCCGGCCAACACAGGTGAAGCTTTCTTT
CASSLAPANTGEAFF